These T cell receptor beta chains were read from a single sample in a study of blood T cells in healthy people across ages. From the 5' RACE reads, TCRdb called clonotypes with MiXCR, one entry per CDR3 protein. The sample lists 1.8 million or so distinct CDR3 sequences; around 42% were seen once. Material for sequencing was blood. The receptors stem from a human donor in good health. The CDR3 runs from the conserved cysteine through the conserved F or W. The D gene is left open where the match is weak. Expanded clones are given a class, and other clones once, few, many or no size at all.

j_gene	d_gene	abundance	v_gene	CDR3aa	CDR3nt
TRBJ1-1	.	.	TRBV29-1	CSVLTLGDTEAFF	TGCAGCGTCTTGACACTGGGGGACACTGAAGCTTTCTTT
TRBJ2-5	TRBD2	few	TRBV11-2	CASSLDPPERGGKETQYF	TGTGCCAGCAGCTTAGACCCCCCTGAGCGGGGGGGCAAAGAGACCCAGTACTTC
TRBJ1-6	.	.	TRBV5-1	CASSLSRADSPLHF	TGCGCCAGCAGCTTGAGCAGGGCGGATTCACCCCTCCACTTT
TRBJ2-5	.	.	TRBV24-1	CATSDVGVRDKETQYF	TGTGCCACCAGTGATGTTGGCGTCAGGGATAAAGAGACCCAGTACTTC
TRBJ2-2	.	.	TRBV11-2	CASSLDAVNTGELFF	TGTGCCAGCAGCTTAGATGCAGTGAACACCGGGGAGCTGTTTTTT
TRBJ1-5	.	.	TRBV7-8	CASSLARSAPNQPQHF	TGTGCCAGCAGCTTAGCGCGGTCGGCTCCCAATCAGCCCCAGCATTTT
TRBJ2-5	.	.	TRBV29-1	CSAGYQETQYF	TGCAGCGCCGGGTACCAAGAGACCCAGTACTTC
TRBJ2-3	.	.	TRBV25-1	CASGAGHGTDTQYF	TGTGCCAGCGGAGCGGGACATGGGACAGATACGCAGTATTTT
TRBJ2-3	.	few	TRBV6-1	CASPGPPSTDTQYF	TGTGCCAGCCCTGGACCCCCCTCGACAGATACGCAGTATTTT
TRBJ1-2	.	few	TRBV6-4	CASSESSAAIGGYTF	TGTGCCAGCAGTGAAAGTTCGGCAGCAATAGGTGGCTACACCTTC
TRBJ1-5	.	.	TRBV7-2	CASSIRGREVQPQHF	TGTGCCAGCAGTATCCGGGGCAGGGAGGTTCAGCCCCAGCATTTT
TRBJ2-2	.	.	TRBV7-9	CAGNPGGWLNTGELFF	TGTGCCGGCAACCCCGGGGGCTGGCTGAACACCGGGGAGCTGTTTTTT
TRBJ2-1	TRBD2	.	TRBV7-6	CASSYPLAGGSNEQFF	TGTGCCAGCAGCTACCCACTAGCGGGGGGTTCTAATGAGCAGTTCTTC
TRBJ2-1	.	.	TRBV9	CVSSNPGNVSYNEQFF	TGTGTCAGCAGCAACCCGGGGAACGTCTCCTACAATGAGCAGTTCTTC
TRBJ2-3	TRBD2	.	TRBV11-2	CASSLEMRGGTDTQYF	TGTGCCAGCAGCTTAGAGATGCGGGGGGGCACAGATACGCAGTATTTT
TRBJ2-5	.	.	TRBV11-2	CASSSDDPPRETQYF	TGTGCCAGCAGCTCCGATGACCCACCCAGGGAGACCCAGTACTTC
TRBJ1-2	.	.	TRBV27	CASSLGGLTGYTF	TGTGCCAGCAGTTTGGGCGGCCTGACCGGCTACACCTTC
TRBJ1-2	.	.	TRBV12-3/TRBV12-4	CPSRTDGSYGYTF	TGTCCCAGCAGGACTGACGGATCCTATGGCTACACCTTC
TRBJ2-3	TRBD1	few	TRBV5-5	CASSLATGSLHTQYF	TGTGCCAGCAGCTTGGCGACAGGGTCCCTCCATACGCAGTATTTT
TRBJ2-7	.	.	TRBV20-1	CSARSRTVYEQYF	TGCAGTGCTAGATCGCGGACAGTATACGAGCAGTACTTC
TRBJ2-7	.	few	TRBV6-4	CASSDLRRPYSYEQYF	TGTGCCAGCAGTGACCTCCGACGGCCTTACTCCTACGAGCAGTACTTC
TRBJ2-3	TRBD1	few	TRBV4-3	CASSHAGQVDTQYF	TGCGCCAGCAGCCATGCTGGACAGGTTGATACGCAGTATTTT
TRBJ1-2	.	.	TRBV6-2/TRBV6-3	CATQPRDRYGYTF	TGTGCCACCCAACCACGGGATCGGTATGGCTACACCTTC
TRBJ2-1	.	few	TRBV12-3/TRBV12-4	CASSSMENYNEQFF	TGTGCCAGCAGTTCCATGGAAAACTACAATGAGCAGTTCTTC
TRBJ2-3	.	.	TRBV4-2	CASSQGGATSTDTQYF	TGTGCCAGCAGCCAAGGGGGTGCCACTAGCACAGATACGCAGTATTTT
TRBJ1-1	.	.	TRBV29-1	CSVVGRNRVSLLENTEAFF	TGCAGCGTTGTCGGTAGGAACAGGGTGTCATTGTTGGAGAACACTGAAGCTTTCTTT
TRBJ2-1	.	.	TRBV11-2	CASSLVIASYNEQFF	TGTGCCAGCAGCTTAGTTATAGCCTCCTACAATGAGCAGTTCTTC
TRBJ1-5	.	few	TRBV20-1	CSARSRVNNQPQHF	TGCAGTGCTAGAAGCCGGGTTAACAATCAGCCCCAGCATTTT
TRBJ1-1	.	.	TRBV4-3	CASSPDFEGNTEAFF	TGCGCCAGCAGCCCGGATTTTGAAGGGAACACTGAAGCTTTCTTT
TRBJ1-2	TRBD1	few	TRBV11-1	CASRPTGAYGYTF	TGTGCCAGCAGACCTACAGGGGCCTATGGCTACACCTTC
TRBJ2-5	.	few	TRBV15	CATSRLVEPQYF	TGTGCCACCAGCAGATTGGTAGAGCCCCAGTACTTC
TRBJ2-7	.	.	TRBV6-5	CASNGRGSAYEQYF	TGTGCCAGCAATGGTCGGGGGTCGGCCTACGAGCAGTACTTC
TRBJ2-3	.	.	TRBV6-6	CASSHPGRDSSDTQYF	TGTGCCAGCAGCCACCCGGGCAGGGATTCTTCAGATACGCAGTATTTT
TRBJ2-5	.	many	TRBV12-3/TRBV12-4	CASSLSQETQYF	TGTGCCAGCAGCTTATCCCAAGAGACCCAGTACTTC
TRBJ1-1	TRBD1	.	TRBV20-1	CSENPGQGIAFF	TGCAGTGAGAATCCGGGACAGGGAATTGCTTTCTTT
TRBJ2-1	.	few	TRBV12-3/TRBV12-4	CASSFGGSRNEQFF	TGTGCCAGCAGTTTTGGAGGGTCTAGGAATGAGCAGTTCTTC
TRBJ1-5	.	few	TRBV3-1	CASSQGRVGQPQHF	TGTGCCAGCAGCCAAGGACGGGTAGGGCAGCCCCAGCATTTT
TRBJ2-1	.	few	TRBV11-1	CASSLERAGARQEQFF	TGTGCCAGCAGCTTAGAAAGGGCGGGGGCCCGCCAGGAGCAGTTCTTC
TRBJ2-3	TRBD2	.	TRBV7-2	CASSLLASGGFSTDTQYF	TGTGCCAGCAGCTTATTGGCTAGCGGGGGGTTTAGCACAGATACGCAGTATTTT
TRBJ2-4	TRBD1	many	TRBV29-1	CSVEGDRRSIQYF	TGCAGCGTTGAGGGGGACAGAAGGAGCATTCAGTACTTC
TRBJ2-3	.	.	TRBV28	CASTPPPVARTDTQYF	TGTGCCAGCACCCCACCCCCCGTTGCTCGCACAGATACGCAGTATTTT
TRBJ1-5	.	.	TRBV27	CASSTTDDSNQPQHF	TGTGCCAGCTCAACGACGGACGATAGCAATCAGCCCCAGCATTTT
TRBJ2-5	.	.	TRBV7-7	CASSFPLGETQYF	TGTGCTAGCAGCTTTCCCCTGGGGGAGACCCAGTACTTC
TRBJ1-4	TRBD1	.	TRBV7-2	CASSYYRGRGIKEKLFF	TGTGCCAGCAGCTACTACAGGGGGCGCGGGATAAAGGAAAAACTGTTTTTT
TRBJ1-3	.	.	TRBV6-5	CASSPHRAGGNTIYF	TGTGCCAGCAGCCCTCACAGGGCGGGAGGAAACACCATATATTTT
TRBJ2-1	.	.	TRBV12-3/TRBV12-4	CASSFYRVGYNEQFF	TGTGCCAGCAGTTTTTACAGGGTGGGCTACAATGAGCAGTTCTTC
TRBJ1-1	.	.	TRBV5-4	CASSIDNTEAFF	TGTGCCAGCAGCATTGATAACACTGAAGCTTTCTTT
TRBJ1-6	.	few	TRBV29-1	CSVDRGDGSPLHF	TGCAGCGTTGATAGAGGGGACGGGTCACCCCTCCACTTT
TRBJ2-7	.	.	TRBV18	CASSAGEDEQYF	TGTGCCAGCTCAGCCGGAGAGGACGAGCAGTACTTC
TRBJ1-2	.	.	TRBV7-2	CASSLAHGGFFVGYTF	TGTGCCAGCAGCTTAGCGCACGGGGGATTCTTTGTTGGCTACACCTTC
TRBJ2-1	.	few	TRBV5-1	CASSLDVVNEQFF	TGCGCCAGCAGCTTGGATGTCGTCAATGAGCAGTTCTTC
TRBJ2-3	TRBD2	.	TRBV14	CASSPSLAGGQGSTDTQYF	TGTGCCAGCAGCCCCAGTCTAGCGGGGGGCCAAGGTAGCACAGATACGCAGTATTTT
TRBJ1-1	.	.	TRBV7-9	CASSSNSITEAFF	TGTGCCAGCAGCTCCAACTCAATCACTGAAGCTTTCTTT
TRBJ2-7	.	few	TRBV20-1	CSARENRIPYEQYF	TGCAGTGCTAGAGAGAACCGAATCCCCTACGAGCAGTACTTC
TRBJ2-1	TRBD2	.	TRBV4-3	CASSQAIRGGANEQFF	TGCGCCAGCAGCCAAGCTATTCGCGGGGGGGCAAATGAGCAGTTCTTC
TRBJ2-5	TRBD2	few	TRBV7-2	CASSLVWSSGGEETQYF	TGTGCCAGCAGCTTAGTGTGGTCTAGCGGGGGGGAAGAGACCCAGTACTTC
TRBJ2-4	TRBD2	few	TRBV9	CASSAGDKNIQYF	TGTGCGAGCAGCGCGGGGGACAAAAACATTCAGTACTTC